This T cell receptor (beta chain) was found in a study of T cells in Graves' hyperthyroidism and ophthalmopathy (dated by TCRdb to about 2019). Notes on the research overall: Peripheral blood was collected at initial diagnosis, before any treatment. TCR Vbeta CDR3 sequencing of 120 to 150 peripheral blood samples (43 ophthalmopathy, 70 to 85 hyperthyroidism and roughly 17 progressor patients) is reported in the paper. An independent validation cohort of around 19 hyperthyroidism patients and about 15 patients who later progressed to ophthalmopathy tested prospective prediction of ophthalmopathy. The 90 or so discovery patients were randomly split 7:3 into training and test sets. After blood sampling, hyperthyroidism patients were treated with methimazole at a starting dose of 30 mg daily, and ophthalmopathy patients were treated with high-dose intravenous methylprednisolone. The study also compared thyroid tissue and blood T-cell repertoires from roughly six Graves' hyperthyroidism patients. A discovery cohort of about 100 patients, fewer than 50 with Graves' ophthalmopathy and roughly 59 with stable Graves' hyperthyroidism, was used to find distinguishing TCR V-J signatures. Overall study results and their limits: A 13 V-J signature model separated ophthalmopathy from stable hyperthyroidism, with approximately 87% sensitivity and 81% to 83% specificity in cross-validation and 80%/75% in testing. No statistical method was used to set the sample size in advance, and investigators knew the group allocation. In validation, the model predicted progression to ophthalmopathy a median of roughly 6.1 months before onset, with over 60% sensitivity and about 72% specificity. Most expanded thyroid clonotypes (frequency above 0.001) were also found in blood, which suggests that blood repertoires may mirror thyroid immune responses.

V is reduced by 2 bases and J by 0 bases, leaving a spacing of 13 bases between them. Taken from cysteine to phenylalanine, the CDR3 has 16 residues. Only CDR3 DNA remains: 48 bases, in frame from the first base. From a lookup of the germline V gene, CDR1 and CDR2 are MNHNS and SASEGT. This clonotype was counted at least ten times. Its specific antigen is unknown. Base qualities were left out, and no much larger clone turns up one base away. A patient counted as having stable Graves' hyperthyroidism if no progression to ophthalmopathy occurred over 18 months of follow-up. Hyperthyroidism patients were aged 18 to 65 years and newly diagnosed, with disease duration of less than 2 months. Patients with uncontrolled infections, other autoimmune diseases, pregnancy or lactation were excluded. Diagnoses were established on the basis of clinical symptoms, serum thyroxine and TRAb, thyroid ultrasound, and orbital computed tomography. PBMCs were isolated from 7.5 to 10 ml of fresh peripheral blood by Ficoll-Paque density gradient centrifugation. Total RNA was extracted with Trizol reagent, and quality was checked on an Agilent 2100 Bioanalyzer.

The TCR beta CDR3 regions were amplified from RNA transcripts. A first-round RT-PCR of the TCR CDR3 used the HTBI primer set with the Qiagen OneStep RT-PCR kit. A second multiplex PCR round built the libraries, followed by size selection and purification. The libraries were sequenced on an Illumina HiSeq2000 using paired-end 100 bp reads. The authors processed their data as follows. Raw data were processed with SOAPnuke, discarding reads with adapters, uncalled bases, mean Phred below 15, or no exact constant-primer or identifier match. High-quality paired reads were merged using COPE v1.2.5, and each unique nucleotide sequence was defined as a clonotype. Clonotypes were aligned to IMGT TRBV, TRBD and TRBJ reference segments using MiTCR v1.1. Analysis was restricted to V-J combinations with a frequency above 0.0001, which covered roughly 99% of repertoires. A TCS score was defined as the ratio between F50 (clonal expansion) and ExV (chaos), using BLOSUM62-based TCRdist between CDR3 peptides within each V-J. Welch's t-statistics and random forest reduced 500 to 650 V-J features to 13, which were used in a naive Bayes classifier (R e1071). The raw public reads went through TCRdb reprocessing: fastp at Q25, MiXCR clone calling, in-frame beta chains kept. Records with the same CDR3 protein are collapsed into one entry carrying the most frequent genes and DNA. None of the V and J calls come from the authors' own analysis; TCRdb made them. This sample gives around 200,000 distinct CDR3 sequences in total; approximately 15% of them show up just once. Together, the top ten hold 29% of the sample.

The sample consisted of blood. Here the chain combines TRBV6-1 and TRBJ1-2; no D gene is confidently identified. The receptor's source is a woman aged 50 to 65 with Graves' hyperthyroidism. The sequenced DNA: TGTGCCAGCAGTGAATTAGAGAGGAGAGCTAACTATGGCTACACCTTC. Its protein reads: CASSELERRANYGYTF.